This TCR beta chain was obtained from a study of cytomegalovirus exposure and HLA in healthy donors. This clone was detected a few times. The PCR made use of 60 Vbeta and 13 Jbeta primers. Profiling relied on immunoSEQ multiplex PCR, and the TCRdb table lists in-frame clones only, not all of them. The table includes roughly 40,000 clones, around half detected once. CDR3 size: 18 residues. Trimming stripped 3 bases from V and 1 base from J, with 21 bases between. In germline, CDR1 is MDHEN, CDR2 SYDVKM. The source of this sequence is a human donor in good health. The sample consisted of PBMCs. The rearrangement joins TRBV28 to TRBJ2-5; maybe TRBD1 (5 bases). Here the CDR3 DNA reads TGTGCCAGCAGTTTGTCCCCCTCAACATACAGGCTCCAAGAGACCCAGTACTTC. The encoded protein is CASSLSPSTYRLQETQYF.